The 8 T cell receptor beta chains below all came from one sample that was sequenced in a study of identifying expanded T cells in peripheral blood. Clones were sequenced by immunoSEQ multiplex PCR, and TCRdb holds only the in-frame ones, with some missing. The table lists 58,000 or so clones, about four fifths of them singletons, with 15% to 20% in the top ten. The specimen sequenced was blood. The receptors come from a person between 18 and 70 years old in good health.

The rearrangement links TRBV5-6 to TRBJ2-5, with D possibly matching TRBD1 (6 bases). The CDR3 runs to 15 residues. Trimming took off 1 base at V and 4 bases at J, with 14 bases between the two ends. Germline lookup yields CDR1 SGHDT and CDR2 YYEEEE. CDR3 loop: CASSLFPGDGETQYF. DNA for the CDR3: TGTGCCAGCAGCTTGTTCCCAGGGGACGGAGAGACCCAGTACTTC.

The chain couples TRBV4-1 to TRBJ2-1, with TRBD1 identical over 8 bases. The CDR3 spans 16 residues. Germline V CDR1 and CDR2: MGHRA, YSYEKL. With V trimmed by 0 bases and J by 7 bases, 8 bases remained unmatched. CDR3 nucleotide sequence: TGCGCCAGCAGCCAAGATCCCCAGGGGGCGCAGAATGAGCAGTTCTTC. Protein product: CASSQDPQGAQNEQFF.

This sequence joins TRBV9 and TRBJ1-1, with D tentatively TRBD1 (6 bases). V shed 0 bases and J shed 0 bases, with 15 bases lying between them. The CDR3 has 17 amino acids. Germline V lookup: CDR1 SGDLS, CDR2 YYNGEE. CDR3 protein: CASSVEGNGTMNTEAFF. The CDR3 bases are TGTGCCAGCAGCGTAGAGGGGAACGGGACAATGAACACTGAAGCTTTCTTT. The full variable domain, in which reference TRBV9 and TRBJ1-1 provide the parts outside the CDR3, is DSGVTQTPKHLITATGQRVTLRCSPRSGDLSVYWYQQSLDQGLQFLIQYYNGEERAKGNILERFSAQQFPDLHSELNLSSLELGDSALYFCASSVEGNGTMNTEAFFGQGTRLTVV.

The rearrangement joins TRBV7-2 to TRBJ2-7, with D perhaps TRBD2 (5 bases). The CDR3 spans 16 residues. The ends were cut back, 5 bases at V and 1 base at J, with 18 bases in the middle. Germline V gene data show CDR1 as SGHTA and CDR2 as FQGNSA. The CDR3 spells CASSHESIRGSYEQYF. The CDR3 DNA is TGTGCCAGCAGCCACGAGTCCATTAGAGGGTCCTACGAGCAGTACTTC.

The V call is TRBV5-8, the J call TRBJ2-7; 7 positions match TRBD1. The CDR3 loop spans 15 amino acids. The germline V gene has CDR1 SGHTS and CDR2 YDEGEE. The J segment lost 1 base and the V segment lost 4 bases, leaving 8 bases of the junction unmatched. CDR3 loop: CASSPWGQSSYEQYF. CDR3 coding DNA: TGTGCCAGCAGCCCTTGGGGACAGTCGTCCTACGAGCAGTACTTC.

The V gene is TRBV6-6, the J gene TRBJ2-5; 9 bases fit TRBD1. Germline values: CDR1 MNHNY, CDR2 SVGAGI (reference sequence). This CDR3 spans 16 amino acids. Trimming at V came to 6 bases and at J to 0 bases, leaving 8 bases not matched to a gene. CDR3 bases: TGTGCCAGCAGAGGACAGGGGTCGGGGTACCAAGAGACCCAGTACTTC. It is translated as CASRGQGSGYQETQYF.

This clone was found once. This chain joins TRBV6-1 and TRBJ2-3; TRBD2 agrees at 13 bases. The germline gives CDR1 MNHNS, CDR2 SASEGT. J gave up 1 base and V 0 bases, and 7 bases lay outside the gene matches. The CDR3 consists of 19 residues. This CDR3 is CASSEAPLLAGGRTDTQYF. CDR3 DNA: TGTGCCAGCAGTGAAGCCCCTCTACTAGCGGGGGGGCGCACAGATACGCAGTATTTT.

In its sample, this clone was seen once. This specimen includes other DNA sequences encoding the same CDR3. The chain recombines TRBV7-2 with TRBJ1-2, with D perhaps matching TRBD1 (6 bases). Germline V gene lookup returns CDR1 SGHTA and CDR2 FQGNSA. The V and J ends lost 4 bases and 8 bases respectively, with 17 bases between them. This CDR3 is built from 14 residues. Written as DNA, the CDR3 is TGTGCCAGCAGCTCACCGGGGGCGGGCGGGGGCTACACCTTC. Protein product: CASSSPGAGGGYTF.